These 27 T cell receptor beta chains share one sample of origin, sequenced in a study of cytomegalovirus exposure and HLA in healthy donors. Primers included in the PCR were 60 Vbeta and 13 Jbeta primers. Profiled with immunoSEQ multiplex PCR; TCRdb holds only in-frame clones, not every one. The table records some 200,000 clones, approximately 79% of them present only once. Material: PBMCs. Receptor source: a girl aged 10-17 years in good health and CMV-seropositive.

The V gene is TRBV10-3, the J gene TRBJ1-4; D is unclear. V was trimmed by 0 bases and J by 0 bases, leaving 5 bases between them. CDR3 length equals 15 residues. In germline, CDR1 is ENHRY, CDR2 SYGVKD. CDR3 protein: CAISESLTTNEKLFF. The CDR3 nucleotides are TGTGCCATCAGTGAGTCACTGACAACTAATGAAAAACTGTTTTTT.

This sequence joins TRBV7-2 and TRBJ1-2; D gene uncertain. The V gene's germline CDR1 is SGHTA and CDR2 FQGNSA. This CDR3 spans 13 amino acids. Between the trimmed V and J ends, which lost 1 base and 4 bases, there was a span of 7 bases. The CDR3 sequence: CASSLVWPYGYTF. The CDR3 region has the DNA TGTGCCAGCAGCTTAGTATGGCCCTATGGCTACACCTTC. The entire variable domain, with the rest obtained from reference TRBV7-2 and TRBJ1-2, is as follows: GAGVSQSPSNKVTEKGKDVELRCDPISGHTALYWYRQSLGQGLEFLIYFQGNSAPDKSGLPSDRFSAERTGGSVSTLTIQRTQQEDSAVYLCASSLVWPYGYTFGSGTRLTVV.

J is TRBJ1-1 and V is TRBV10-2; 8 bases line up with TRBD1. The V segment lost 6 bases and the J segment 4 bases; nucleotides outside the gene matches: 10. The CDR3 spans 15 residues. Germline V gene lookup returns CDR1 WSHSY and CDR2 SAAADI. The CDR3 nucleotides are TGCGCCAGCAGGACCAGGACAGGGAGGCTCACTGAAGCTTTCTTT. Translation gives CASRTRTGRLTEAFF.

The chain combines TRBV5-1 with TRBJ2-7, with 8 positions matching TRBD2. CDR1 and CDR2 from the germline V gene are SGHRS and YFSETQ. J lost 2 bases, V lost 0 bases, and 7 bases had no gene match. The CDR3 consists of 16 residues. Written as DNA, the CDR3 is TGCGCCAGCAGCTTGGCCCCAGCGGGGGTCCCCTACGAGCAGTACTTC. Encoded protein: CASSLAPAGVPYEQYF.

The V call is TRBV7-9, the J call TRBJ1-1; D unresolved. The CDR3 covers 15 residues. CDR1 is SEHNR and CDR2 is FQNEAQ in the germline V gene (reference sequence). V lost 0 bases and J lost 1, with 9 bases in between. CDR3 protein: CASSLAVGGNTEAFF. Here the CDR3 DNA reads TGTGCCAGCAGCTTAGCCGTTGGAGGGAACACTGAAGCTTTCTTT.

The genes are TRBV9 and TRBJ1-2; 8 bases match TRBD1. The CDR3 contains 15 residues. The germline gives CDR1 SGDLS, CDR2 YYNGEE. V lost 0 bases to trimming and J lost 4 bases; unmatched junction nucleotides: 5. The CDR3 loop reads CASSVEDRAVYGYTF. DNA of the CDR3: TGTGCCAGCAGCGTAGAGGACAGGGCAGTCTATGGCTACACCTTC.

The J gene is TRBJ2-7, the V gene TRBV10-2; D remains ambiguous. The germline CDR1 and CDR2 sequences are WSHSY and SAAADI. The CDR3 sequence is 13 residues long. V was trimmed by 2 bases and J by 3 bases, leaving 8 bases between them. The chain's CDR3 is CASSETTIYEQYF. DNA of the CDR3: TGCGCCAGCAGTGAGACTACCATCTACGAGCAGTACTTC.

The chain combines TRBV21-1 with TRBJ2-5; the listed D gene, TRBD1, was not tested against the DNA. TRBV21-1 is an annotated pseudogene. The CDR3 sequence is 17 residues long. The CDR3 bases are TGTGCCAGCAGCAAATTCCCCGGGGCAGGGGGCGCGGAGACCCAGTACTTC. Its translation is CASSKFPGAGGAETQYF.

This chain joins TRBV5-4 and TRBJ2-3; 7 bases agree with TRBD1. Losses at the gene ends were 5 bases for V and 0 bases for J; bases not matched to a gene: 9. The length of the CDR3 is 16 residues. CDR1 and CDR2 from the germline V gene are SGHNT and YYREEE (reference sequence). The CDR3 region is CASSPTGPTSTDTQYF. DNA of the CDR3: TGTGCCAGCAGTCCGACAGGGCCAACTAGCACAGATACGCAGTATTTT.

There are a few counts of this clone. The rearrangement joins TRBV6-5 to TRBJ1-1; the D is unclear. V shed 2 bases and J shed 5 bases, with 12 bases lying between them. Germline CDR1 is MNHEY and CDR2 is SVGAGI. The CDR3 runs to 14 residues. The chain's CDR3 is CASSYVRGGTEAFF. CDR3 nucleotide sequence: TGTGCCAGCAGTTACGTGCGGGGTGGAACTGAAGCTTTCTTT.

The chain combines TRBV7-6 with TRBJ2-6; TRBD2 matches 8 bases. With V trimmed by 0 bases and J by 0 bases, 4 bases remained unmatched. The germline gives CDR1 SGHVS, CDR2 FNYEAQ. CDR3 length: 18 amino acids. The CDR3, as DNA: TGTGCCAGCAGCTTAGCGGCGGGGGGCTCCTCTGGGGCCAACGTCCTGACTTTC. It encodes CASSLAAGGSSGANVLTF.

DNA of the CDR3: TGTGCCACCAGCAGCAACCGGGACAGGGTTTTTGGAAACACCATATATTTT. Amino acid sequence: CATSSNRDRVFGNTIYF. The chain carries TRBV15 and TRBJ1-3; 9 bases fit TRBD1. The CDR3 covers 17 residues. V trimming: 3 bases; J trimming: 3 bases; junction bases outside the gene matches: 9. CDR1 and CDR2 from the germline V gene are LNHNV and YYDKDF (reference sequence).

The chain couples TRBV4-2 to TRBJ2-5; no definite D call. V was shortened by 0 bases and J by 2 bases, with 13 bases between the two germline ends. CDR1 LGHNA and CDR2 YNFKEQ come from the germline V gene. This CDR3 contains 16 residues. Here the CDR3 reads CASSQDIGRWQETQYF. The DNA for the CDR3 is TGTGCCAGCAGCCAAGATATTGGGCGTTGGCAAGAGACCCAGTACTTC.

The V and J genes are TRBV5-1 and TRBJ2-3; 8 bases map to TRBD2. With V trimmed by 0 bases and J by 1 base, 4 bases remained unmatched. Germline V gene lookup returns CDR1 SGHRS and CDR2 YFSETQ. This CDR3 has 16 amino acids. The CDR3 nucleotides are TGCGCCAGCAGCTTGGAACCGCGGGGGGGCACAGATACGCAGTATTTT. It codes for CASSLEPRGGTDTQYF. The whole variable domain, filled in from reference TRBV5-1 and TRBJ2-3, reads KAGVTQTPRYLIKTRGQQVTLSCSPISGHRSVSWYQQTPGQGLQFLFEYFSETQRNKGNFPGRFSGRQFSNSRSEMNVSTLELGDSALYLCASSLEPRGGTDTQYFGPGTRLTVL.

The CDR3 DNA follows: TGTGCCAGTAGTATAGGACAGGGGGACTATGGCTACACCTTC. It translates to CASSIGQGDYGYTF. The chain joins TRBV19 to TRBJ1-2; 9 bases fit TRBD1. CDR1 LNHDA and CDR2 SQIVND come from the germline V gene (reference sequence). After removal of 1 base from V and 3 bases from J, the junction contained 0 bases not matched to a gene. This CDR3 is built from 14 residues.

The chain carries TRBV6-5 and TRBJ1-2, with D maybe TRBD1 (5 bases). The CDR3 contains 14 residues. Germline V CDR1 and CDR2: MNHEY, SVGAGI. V was pared by 1 base and J by 7 bases, with 13 bases between. CDR3 in amino acids: CASSYLGSGAGYTF. CDR3 bases: TGTGCCAGCAGTTACTTAGGGTCTGGGGCTGGCTACACCTTC.

This clone has more than one count but fewer than ten. J is TRBJ2-2 and V is TRBV6-1; TRBD1 agrees at 8 bases. CDR1 is MNHNS and CDR2 is SASEGT in the germline V gene. Trimming removed 7 bases from V and 5 bases from J; junction bases left unmatched: 9. The CDR3 contains 15 residues. CDR3 bases: TGTGCCAGCACCGCGGACAGGGCCGGTACCGGGGAGCTGTTTTTT. As protein: CASTADRAGTGELFF.

This clone was counted between two and nine times. The genes are TRBV11-2 and TRBJ1-1, with a weak D call TRBD1 (6 bases). Trimming shortened V by 0 bases and J by 1 base, and 12 bases separated the two germline ends. The CDR3 spans 16 residues. Germline loops: CDR1 SGHAT, CDR2 FQNNGV. CDR3 bases: TGTGCCAGCAGCTTAGAGTCTAGGACAGCGAACACTGAAGCTTTCTTT. This encodes CASSLESRTANTEAFF.

This clone was recorded once. The rearrangement joins TRBV6-1 to TRBJ1-1; D is uncertain. Germline CDR1 is MNHNS and CDR2 is SASEGT. The CDR3 spans 12 residues. V shed 10 bases and J shed 1 base, with 10 bases lying between them. In nucleotides, the CDR3 is TGTGCCACCTGTAGACAGAACACTGAAGCTTTCTTT. This translates into CATCRQNTEAFF.

The chain has TRBV21-1 and TRBJ2-7; TRBD1 is the table's D call and was not checked against the DNA. TRBV21-1 is described as a pseudogene. The CDR3 is 16 residues long. This CDR3 reads CASSKVGQGVPYEQYF. In DNA, the CDR3 is TGTGCCAGCAGCAAAGTGGGCCAGGGTGTCCCCTACGAGCAGTACTTC.

This sequence joins TRBV27 and TRBJ2-7; D may be TRBD2 (5 bases). Germline lookup yields CDR1 MNHEY and CDR2 SMNVEV (reference sequence). The CDR3 is 11 residues long. The V gene lost 11 bases and the J gene lost 7 bases, with 15 bases spanning the gap. The CDR3 loop is CASREYGEQYF. The CDR3 nucleotides are TGTGCCTCTAGGGAGTACGGAGAGCAGTACTTC.

The rearrangement uses TRBV4-1 and TRBJ1-4, with 7 bases aligning to TRBD1. Germline loops: CDR1 MGHRA, CDR2 YSYEKL. The CDR3 runs to 13 residues. Unmatched junction bases numbered 10, after V lost 1 base and J lost 17 bases. The DNA for the CDR3 is TGCGCCAGCAGCCAAGCCCAAGACAGGGTAGTATTTTTT. This encodes CASSQAQDRVVFF.

In its sample, this clone was seen many times. CDR3 protein: CASSATEAREQYF. The CDR3 DNA follows: TGTGCCAGTAGTGCGACAGAAGCGCGGGAGCAGTACTTC. This rearrangement joins TRBV19 to TRBJ2-7; D is possibly TRBD1 (5 bases). This CDR3 contains 13 residues. Germline V gives CDR1 LNHDA, CDR2 SQIVND (reference sequence). V was trimmed by 5 bases and J by 7 bases, leaving 15 bases between them.

The rearrangement joins TRBV11-2 to TRBJ2-1; TRBD1 agrees at 10 bases. Unmatched junction bases numbered 9, after V lost 1 base and J lost 6 bases. This CDR3 has 17 residues. Germline lookup yields CDR1 SGHAT and CDR2 FQNNGV. CDR3 nucleotides: TGTGCCAGCAGCTTAGTCTTCGTTGGGACAGGGGTCAATGAGCAGTTCTTC. This encodes CASSLVFVGTGVNEQFF. Filled out from reference TRBV11-2 and TRBJ2-1, the complete variable domain reads EAGVAQSPRYKIIEKRQSVAFWCNPISGHATLYWYQQILGQGPKLLIQFQNNGVVDDSQLPKDRFSAERLKGVDSTLKIQPAKLEDSAVYLCASSLVFVGTGVNEQFFGPGTRLTVL.

J is TRBJ2-7 and V is TRBV27, with 8 nucleotides matching TRBD1. CDR1 MNHEY and CDR2 SMNVEV come from the germline V gene (reference sequence). The CDR3 sequence is 15 residues long. J lost 3 bases, V lost 4 bases, and 8 bases had no gene match. CDR3 in amino acids: CASSSAGQGSYEQYF. The DNA for the CDR3 is TGTGCCAGCAGTTCCGCCGGACAGGGTAGCTACGAGCAGTACTTC.

This chain joins TRBV19 and TRBJ1-6, with a possible D match to TRBD1 (6 bases). Trimming cost V 3 bases and J 9 bases, with 15 bases left between them. This CDR3 has 15 residues. Germline CDR1 LNHDA, CDR2 SQIVND (reference sequence). The CDR3: CASSIWHRAGSPLHF. The CDR3 nucleotides are TGTGCCAGTAGTATTTGGCACAGGGCTGGTTCACCCCTCCACTTT.

This clone has more than one count but fewer than ten. The V and J genes are TRBV4-3 and TRBJ2-7; 12 positions match TRBD2. The CDR3 is 17 amino acids. The germline V gene has CDR1 LGHNA and CDR2 YSLEER. Trimming removed 0 bases from V and 4 bases from J; junction bases left unmatched: 7. The CDR3 sequence: CASSQDVLAGGMYEQYF. The CDR3 coding sequence is TGCGCCAGCAGCCAAGATGTCCTAGCGGGGGGGATGTACGAGCAGTACTTC.